This TCR beta chain comes out of a study of blood T cell repertoires in COVID-19. Turning to the study itself: Spain, Italy and the United States supplied samples that represented acute and convalescent COVID-19. T cells, B-cell-depleted T cells, or PBMCs supplied cDNA or gDNA.

This CDR3 spans 15 amino acids. The trim removed 3 bases at V and 5 bases at J, leaving 7 bases unmatched. CDR1 is DFQATT and CDR2 is SNEGSKA in the germline V gene (reference sequence). Source study methods: By means of reference gene primer amplification, nucleated cell counts were estimated. Clones were sequenced by immunoSEQ multiplex PCR, and TCRdb holds only the in-frame ones, with some missing. The V and J calls and clone size come from that table; D and trimming were worked out from the DNA. The table lists about 140,000 clones, around four fifths of them singletons. The sample was peripheral blood. The receptor's source is a human donor in a cohort sampled during active COVID-19. V and J are TRBV20-1 and TRBJ1-4; 9 positions match TRBD1. CDR3 sequence (DNA): TGCAGTGCTAGTGCCTGGGGACAGGGAAATGAAAAACTGTTTTTT. Protein product: CSASAWGQGNEKLFF.